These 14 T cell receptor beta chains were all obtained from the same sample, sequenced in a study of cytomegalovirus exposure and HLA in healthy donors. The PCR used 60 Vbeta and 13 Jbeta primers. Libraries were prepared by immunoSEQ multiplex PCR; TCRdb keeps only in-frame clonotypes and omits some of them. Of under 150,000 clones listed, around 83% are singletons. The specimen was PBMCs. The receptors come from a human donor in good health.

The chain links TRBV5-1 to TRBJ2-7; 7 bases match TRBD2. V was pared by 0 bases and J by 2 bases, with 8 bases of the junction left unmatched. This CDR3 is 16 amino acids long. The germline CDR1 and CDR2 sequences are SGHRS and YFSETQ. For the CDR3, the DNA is TGCGCCAGCAGCTTGGCGGGGGGACCTGTCCCCTACGAGCAGTACTTC. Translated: CASSLAGGPVPYEQYF. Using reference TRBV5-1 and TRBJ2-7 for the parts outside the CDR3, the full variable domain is KAGVTQTPRYLIKTRGQQVTLSCSPISGHRSVSWYQQTPGQGLQFLFEYFSETQRNKGNFPGRFSGRQFSNSRSEMNVSTLELGDSALYLCASSLAGGPVPYEQYFGPGTRLTVT.

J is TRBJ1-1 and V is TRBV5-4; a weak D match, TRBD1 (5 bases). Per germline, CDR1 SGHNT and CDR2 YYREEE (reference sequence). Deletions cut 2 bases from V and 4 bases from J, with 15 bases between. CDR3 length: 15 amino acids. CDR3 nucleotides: TGTGCCAGCAGCTTAAAACACGGGGGAGGCACTGAAGCTTTCTTT. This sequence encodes CASSLKHGGGTEAFF.

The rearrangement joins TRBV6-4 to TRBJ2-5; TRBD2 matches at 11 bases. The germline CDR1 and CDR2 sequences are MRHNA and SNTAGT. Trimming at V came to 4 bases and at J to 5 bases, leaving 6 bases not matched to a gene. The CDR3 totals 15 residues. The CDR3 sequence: CASSGSGGAWETQYF. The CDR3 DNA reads TGTGCCAGCAGTGGTAGCGGGGGGGCGTGGGAGACCCAGTACTTC.

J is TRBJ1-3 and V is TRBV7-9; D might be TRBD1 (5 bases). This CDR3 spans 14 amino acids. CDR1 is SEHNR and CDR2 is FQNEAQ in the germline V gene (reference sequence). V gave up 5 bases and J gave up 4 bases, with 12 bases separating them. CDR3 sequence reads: CASSPGTWGNTIYF. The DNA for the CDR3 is TGTGCCAGCAGCCCCGGGACTTGGGGAAACACCATATATTTT.

The CDR3 DNA is TGCGCCAGCAGCCAATTAGGGACAGGGGGCGCGTACGAGCAGTACTTC. Protein product: CASSQLGTGGAYEQYF. V is TRBV4-1 and J is TRBJ2-7; 12 bases are shared with TRBD1. The V and J ends lost 2 bases and 4 bases, in that order; junction bases with no gene match: 6. The germline V gene has CDR1 MGHRA and CDR2 YSYEKL. This CDR3 contains 16 residues.

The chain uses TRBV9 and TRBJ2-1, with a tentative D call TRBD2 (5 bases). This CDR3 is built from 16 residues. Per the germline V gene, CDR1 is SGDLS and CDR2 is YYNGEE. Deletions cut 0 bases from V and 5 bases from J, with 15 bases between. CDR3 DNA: TGTGCCAGCAGCGTAGTGTCGGGGTTTCGAAACAATGAGCAGTTCTTC. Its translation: CASSVVSGFRNNEQFF.

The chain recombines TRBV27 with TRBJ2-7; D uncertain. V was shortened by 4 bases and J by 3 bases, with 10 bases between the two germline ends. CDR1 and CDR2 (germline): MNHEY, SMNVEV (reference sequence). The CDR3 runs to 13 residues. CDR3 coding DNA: TGTGCCAGCAGTTCCGGCAGAGGCTACGAGCAGTACTTC. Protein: CASSSGRGYEQYF.

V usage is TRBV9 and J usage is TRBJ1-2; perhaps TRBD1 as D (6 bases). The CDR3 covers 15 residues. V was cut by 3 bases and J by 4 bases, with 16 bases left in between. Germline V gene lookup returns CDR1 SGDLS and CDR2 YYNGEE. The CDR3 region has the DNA TGTGCCAGCAGCGCGACGGGGGGCCGGGGCTATGGCTACACCTTC. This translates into CASSATGGRGYGYTF.

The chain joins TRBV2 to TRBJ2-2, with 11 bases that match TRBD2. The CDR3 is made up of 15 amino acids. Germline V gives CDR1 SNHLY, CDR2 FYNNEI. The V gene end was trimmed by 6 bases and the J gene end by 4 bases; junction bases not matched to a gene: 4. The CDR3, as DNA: TGTGCCAGCAGACTAGCGGGGGAGCCCACCGGGGAGCTGTTTTTT. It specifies CASRLAGEPTGELFF. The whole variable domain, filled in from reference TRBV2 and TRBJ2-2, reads EPEVTQTPSHQVTQMGQEVILRCVPISNHLYFYWYRQILGQKVEFLVSFYNNEISEKSEIFDDQFSVERPDGSNFTLKIRSTKLEDSAMYFCASRLAGEPTGELFFGEGSRLTVL.

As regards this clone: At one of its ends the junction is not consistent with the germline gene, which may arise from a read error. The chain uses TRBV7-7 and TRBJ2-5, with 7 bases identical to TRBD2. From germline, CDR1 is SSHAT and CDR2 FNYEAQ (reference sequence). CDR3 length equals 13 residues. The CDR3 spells CASSLGEGETQYF. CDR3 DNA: TGTGCTAGCAGCTTAGGGGAGGGAGAGACCCAGTACTTC.

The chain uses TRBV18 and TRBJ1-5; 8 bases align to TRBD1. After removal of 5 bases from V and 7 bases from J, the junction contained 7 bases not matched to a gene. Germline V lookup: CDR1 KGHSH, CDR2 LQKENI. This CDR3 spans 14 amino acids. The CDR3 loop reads CASSSTGADQPQHF. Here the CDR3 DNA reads TGTGCCAGCTCATCGACAGGGGCGGACCAGCCCCAGCATTTT. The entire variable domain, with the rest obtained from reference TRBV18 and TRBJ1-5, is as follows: NAGVMQNPRHLVRRRGQEARLRCSPMKGHSHVYWYRQLPEEGLKFMVYLQKENIIDESGMPKERFSAEFPKEGPSILRIQQVVRGDSAAYFCASSSTGADQPQHFGDGTRLSIL.

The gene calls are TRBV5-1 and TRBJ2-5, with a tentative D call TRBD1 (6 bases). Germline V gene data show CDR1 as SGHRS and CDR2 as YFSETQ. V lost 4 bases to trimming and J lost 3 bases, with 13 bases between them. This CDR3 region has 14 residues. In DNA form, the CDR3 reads TGCGCCAGCAGCCCCCTCGGACAGAAAGAGACCCAGTACTTC. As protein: CASSPLGQKETQYF.

The CDR3 nucleotides read TGTGCCACCAGTACGACAGAATATAGCAATCAGCCCCAGCATTTT. This codes for CATSTTEYSNQPQHF. The chain has TRBV15 and TRBJ1-5; perhaps TRBD1 as D (5 bases). Germline V gives CDR1 LNHNV, CDR2 YYDKDF (reference sequence). This CDR3 comprises 15 residues. V was shortened by 6 bases and J by 0 bases, with 12 bases between the two germline ends.

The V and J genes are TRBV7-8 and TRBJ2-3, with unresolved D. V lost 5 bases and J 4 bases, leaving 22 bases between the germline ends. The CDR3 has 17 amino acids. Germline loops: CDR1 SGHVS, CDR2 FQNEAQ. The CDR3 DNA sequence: TGTGCCAGCAGCCGACGGCGGATTTCGGTCAGACCAGATACGCAGTATTTT. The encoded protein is CASSRRRISVRPDTQYF.